This T cell receptor (beta chain) came from a study of blood T cell repertoires in COVID-19. The V gene's germline CDR1 is SGHNT and CDR2 YENEEA. The CDR3 runs 12 residues. Trimming left V 0 bases short and J 10 bases short, with 8 bases between. Participant-given clinical history determined each cohort assignment. Some clones are missing from TCRdb's copy, which holds only in-frame ones; the method was immunoSEQ multiplex PCR. The sample contains 150,000 to 200,000 clones, about 88% of which appear only once. The source of this sequence is a human donor with acute COVID-19. The donor label of this sample is uncertain. Sequenced: PBMCs or T cells enriched from blood (not recorded which). This chain joins TRBV11-3 and TRBJ2-3; perhaps TRBD2 as D (7 bases). CDR3 in amino acids: CASSLDGGPQYF. CDR3 DNA: TGTGCCAGCAGCTTAGACGGGGGGCCGCAGTATTTT.